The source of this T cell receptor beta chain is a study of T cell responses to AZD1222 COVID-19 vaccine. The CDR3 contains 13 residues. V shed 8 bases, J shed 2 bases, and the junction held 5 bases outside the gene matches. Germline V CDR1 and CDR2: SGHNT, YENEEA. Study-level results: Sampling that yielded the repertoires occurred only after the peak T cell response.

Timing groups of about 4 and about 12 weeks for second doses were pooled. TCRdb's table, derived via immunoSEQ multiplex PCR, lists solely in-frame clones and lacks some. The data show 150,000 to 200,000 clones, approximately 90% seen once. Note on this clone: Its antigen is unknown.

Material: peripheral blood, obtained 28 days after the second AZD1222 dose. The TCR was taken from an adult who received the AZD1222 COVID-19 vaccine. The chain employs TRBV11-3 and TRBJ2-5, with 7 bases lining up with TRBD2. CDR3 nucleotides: TGTGCCAGCGCCCGGGAGGCACAAGAGACCCAGTACTTC. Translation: CASAREAQETQYF.